This T cell receptor beta chain was obtained from a study of blood T cell repertoires in COVID-19. Study overall: The origin of the acute and convalescent COVID-19 samples was the United States, Italy and Spain. The analysed material was cDNA or gDNA that came from T cells, B-cell-depleted T cells, or PBMCs.

As processed by the authors: Estimation of nucleated cell counts was performed using reference gene primer amplification. The assay was immunoSEQ multiplex PCR, and TCRdb's table has in-frame clones only and misses some. The V and J calls and the clone size are those of that table, but D and trimming were determined from the DNA. The table records about 92,000 clones, roughly 80% of them present only once. V trimming: 5 bases; J trimming: 5 bases; junction bases outside the gene matches: 10. The CDR3 runs 16 residues. Germline assignment: CDR1 SGHVS and CDR2 FQNEAQ. The sequenced sample consisted of peripheral blood. The chain carries TRBV7-8 and TRBJ2-3; 10 nucleotides align to TRBD2. The TCR originated in a woman older than 75 with active or convalescent COVID-19. CDR3 loop: CASSRWVAGGLDTQYF. CDR3 DNA sequence: TGTGCCAGCAGCCGCTGGGTAGCGGGAGGTTTAGATACGCAGTATTTT.